This TCR beta chain appears in the sequencing data of a study of T cell changes during pregnancy in multiple sclerosis. Germline loops: CDR1 SGDLS, CDR2 YYNGEE. CDR3 length: 15 amino acids. V shed 3 bases and J 0 bases; nucleotides not matched to a gene: 4. This table comes from immunoSEQ multiplex PCR, and its TCRdb copy is limited to in-frame clones, with some not included. Of fewer than 90,000 clones listed, around 94% are singletons. This receptor was obtained from a female donor in good health, enrolled as a control in a pregnancy study. Sequences were derived from peripheral blood, sampled after pregnancy. V is TRBV9 and J is TRBJ2-7; TRBD1 agrees at 9 bases. CDR3 sequence: CASSAGTGPSYEQYF. In nucleotides, the CDR3 is TGTGCCAGCAGCGCCGGGACAGGGCCCTCCTACGAGCAGTACTTC.